This is a list of T cell receptor beta chains from one sample in a study of blood T cell repertoires in COVID-19. Repertoires were generated with immunoSEQ multiplex PCR, while TCRdb's copy carries only in-frame clones and drops some. The sample lists roughly 200,000 clones, 83% occurring once. The sample taken for sequencing was peripheral blood. The receptors come from a woman in her 30s with COVID-19, enrolled during active disease. CDR3s include the opening cysteine and the closing phenylalanine or tryptophan. Each record gives: clone size, J gene, V gene, D gene, CDR3 DNA, CDR3 protein. D genes are given only for firm matches. Where a row states a size, it is once, few, many or the class of an expanded clone; other rows omit it.

once	TRBJ2-2	TRBV7-2	-	TGTGCCAGCAGCGGTACGGGACTCCTAATCACCGGGGAGCTGTTTTTT	CASSGTGLLITGELFF
-	TRBJ2-7	TRBV11-2	-	TGTGCCAGCAGCTTATATTTGTCCAGTGTCGACGAGCAGTACTTC	CASSLYLSSVDEQYF
-	TRBJ2-6	TRBV5-1	TRBD1	TGCGCCAGCAGCTTGACCGGGACAGGGGCTGGAGGGGCCAACGTCCTGACTTTC	CASSLTGTGAGGANVLTF
-	TRBJ2-7	TRBV7-9	TRBD1	TGTGCCAGCGGGGACAGCACAGGATACGAGCAGTACTTC	CASGDSTGYEQYF
-	TRBJ2-3	TRBV5-1	-	TGCGCCAGCAGCTTGGGACTTTTAGGTAGGGCAGGAGGGACAGATACGCAGTATTTT	CASSLGLLGRAGGTDTQYF
-	TRBJ2-3	TRBV4-1	TRBD2	TGCGCCAGCAGCCAAGATCTGGGAGCGGGAGGCACAGATACGCAGTATTTT	CASSQDLGAGGTDTQYF
once	TRBJ1-2	TRBV11-2	-	TGTGCCAGCAGCTTAAGTGACAGATATGGCTACACCTTC	CASSLSDRYGYTF
-	TRBJ1-2	TRBV30	-	TGTGCCTGGAGTGTACGACAGCCGTATGGCTACACCTTC	CAWSVRQPYGYTF
-	TRBJ2-7	TRBV9	-	TGTGCCAGCAGCGTAGAGGCGACTAGTTCCTACGAGCAGTACTTC	CASSVEATSSYEQYF
-	TRBJ2-3	TRBV7-6	TRBD2	TGTGCCAGCAGCTTACGGCTAGCGGGGATATCAGATACGCAGTATTTT	CASSLRLAGISDTQYF
-	TRBJ2-7	TRBV6-2/TRBV6-3	TRBD2	TGTGCCAGCAGTTACTCCCGGGGGGGCCTCTACGAGCAGTACTTC	CASSYSRGGLYEQYF
-	TRBJ2-3	TRBV6-5	-	TGTGCCAGCAGTTACCGGCAGGGTGAGGATACGCAGTATTTT	CASSYRQGEDTQYF
-	TRBJ1-3	TRBV7-2	TRBD1	TGTGCCAGCAGCGGGACAGGACTATTCTCTGGAAACACCATATATTTT	CASSGTGLFSGNTIYF
once	TRBJ2-1	TRBV14	TRBD1	TGTGCCAGCAGCCCCCACCCGGGACAGTATTACAATGAGCAGTTCTTC	CASSPHPGQYYNEQFF
-	TRBJ2-7	TRBV28	-	TGTGCCAGCAGTTTAACAGGCTACGAGCAGTACTTC	CASSLTGYEQYF
-	TRBJ1-6	TRBV5-1	TRBD1	TGCGCCAGCAGCTTTGCGGGACAGGGGGCAAATAATTCACCCCTCCACTTT	CASSFAGQGANNSPLHF
-	TRBJ1-6	TRBV2	TRBD1	TGTGCCAGCAGTGGGGCTCCTGGACAGGGTTCTCTGTCACCCCTCCACTTT	CASSGAPGQGSLSPLHF
-	TRBJ2-7	TRBV3-1/TRBV3-2	-	TGTGCCAGCAGCCAAGTTTCATACGAGCAGTACTTC	CASSQVSYEQYF
-	TRBJ2-1	TRBV3-1/TRBV3-2	-	TGTGCCAGTGCGACTTCTACTCGCACTTATAATGAGCAGTTCTTC	CASATSTRTYNEQFF
-	TRBJ1-1	TRBV13	TRBD1	TGTGCCAGCAGCTTAGGCTGGGGGGGGACAGGGTTACCAACTGAAGCTTTCTTT	CASSLGWGGTGLPTEAFF
-	TRBJ2-5	TRBV13	-	TGTGCCAGCGCTAGGAGGGAGACCCAGTACTTC	CASARRETQYF
once	TRBJ1-2	TRBV9	-	TGTGCCAGCAGCTCCCCGAGCGGGTATGGCTACACCTTC	CASSSPSGYGYTF
-	TRBJ2-7	TRBV29-1	TRBD2	TGCAGCGCCCTGACTAGCGCGAGCTCCTACGAGCAGTACTTC	CSALTSASSYEQYF
once	TRBJ2-7	TRBV4-1	-	TGCGCCAGCAGCCAAGATTCTGCTAGCGCTCAGTCCTACGAGCAGTACTTC	CASSQDSASAQSYEQYF
-	TRBJ2-7	TRBV2	TRBD2	TGTGCCAGCAGTGGACGGACTAGCTCGGCCTACGAGCAGTACTTC	CASSGRTSSAYEQYF
-	TRBJ2-3	TRBV9	-	TGTGCCAGCAGCGGGGGGAGGACCAGTAGGGATACGCAGTATTTT	CASSGGRTSRDTQYF
-	TRBJ1-1	TRBV10-3	-	TGTGCCATCAGTAGACAGATCCTAGGCACTGAAGCTTTCTTT	CAISRQILGTEAFF
-	TRBJ1-2	TRBV9	-	TGTGCCAGCAGCCCTAATGGCTATGGCTACACCTTC	CASSPNGYGYTF